This TCR beta chain was sequenced during a study of CD8+CD57+ T cells in acquired aplastic anemia. Selection for sequencing was limited to patients who had shown CD8+CD57+ cell expansion by flow cytometry. The V end was cut by 1 base, the J end by 7 bases, with 8 bases between. In germline, CDR1 is MGHRA, CDR2 YSYEKL. The CDR3 runs 13 residues. Template material for TCR beta VDJ and CDR3 profiling consisted of genomic DNA. From the reads, TCRdb called clonotypes with MiXCR, one entry per CDR3 protein. In the table there are approximately 180,000 distinct CDR3 sequences, more than 60% of which are singletons.

V and J are TRBV4-1 and TRBJ1-5, with D possibly matching TRBD1 (6 bases). This receptor was obtained from a human donor with aplastic anemia. Sequences were obtained from sorted CD4+, CD8+, or CD8+CD57+ T cells (not recorded which) from PBMCs. The DNA for the CDR3 is TGCGCCAGCAGCCAAGCGGACAGCCAGCCCCAGCATTTT. Amino acids: CASSQADSQPQHF.